This TCR beta chain was captured in a study of CD8+CD57+ T cells in acquired aplastic anemia (dated by TCRdb to 2016 to 2019). For context, the study as a whole: On average, sorted CD4+ and CD8+ cells yielded 3.2 ug of extracted DNA, with a range of roughly 0.17 to 27.4 ug. Mean read counts for healthy donor samples were roughly 10 million for CD4+ cells and 11.0 million for CD8+ cells.

General study outcomes and caveats: Patients and healthy controls showed no significant difference in CD8+ Simpson's diversity (P=0.060). Twenty-nine CD8+ CDR3 sequences were found to be shared between patients and controls, but these sequences appeared to be highly expressed in patients and within the immunodominant clones of the patients.

As concerns this clonotype: Its recognized antigen is unknown. There are no base qualities to consult, and no much larger clone falls within one base.

In this study, sorted CD4+ and CD8+ T cells from the blood of healthy subjects and of severe aplastic anemia patients had their TCR repertoires deep-sequenced. Ficoll-Paque density gradient centrifugation was used to isolate peripheral blood mononuclear cells. Before DNA extraction, CD4+ and CD8+ T cells were sorted with FACS or magnetic beads. Spanning cysteine to phenylalanine, the CDR3 consists of 14 amino acids. Only the CDR3 portion is preserved as DNA: 42 bases, with reading frame beginning at the first base. Trimming at the junction amounts to 2 bases on V and 9 bases on J, and the germline ends lie 14 bases apart. The germline V gene gives CDR1 as SGHVT and CDR2 as SQSDAQ. Profiling of TCR beta VDJ combinations and CDR3 sequences used genomic DNA as the template. An Illumina HiSeq 2000 was the platform used for TCR repertoire sequencing. Processing in the source paper ran as follows. TRBV/TRBJ rearrangement plots, CDR3 size and DJ length profiles, and Simpson's diversity index were used to assess repertoires. Whichever DNA sequence was most abundant in the deep sequencing data was defined as the immunodominant clone. CDR3 amino acid sequences were screened for sharing across subjects and were compared with published repertoires and the VDJdb database. TCRdb cleaned the public reads at Q25 with fastp, built clones with MiXCR and kept in-frame beta chains. Every distinct CDR3 protein forms one entry, paired with its most common genes and DNA. TCRdb's processing, not the authors', yielded these V and J calls. For this sample the table gives under 200,000 distinct CDR3 sequences, of which roughly 45% were detected only once. 1.1% of the sample is held by the ten biggest clonotypes.

Recombination linked TRBV7-4 to TRBJ2-1; a tentative D call is TRBD2 (5 bases match). Input material: sorted CD4+, CD8+, or CD8+CD57+ T cells (not recorded which) from PBMCs. This clonotype originated in a human donor in good health. Read as DNA, the sequence is TGTGCCAGCAGCTTAAGTCGGGATACCGGTGAGCAGTTCTTC. It is translated as CASSLSRDTGEQFF.